Shown below are 11 T cell receptor beta chains from a single sample sequenced in a study of blood T cell repertoires in COVID-19. Generated by immunoSEQ multiplex PCR, the TCRdb table keeps only in-frame clones and is missing some. Of about 250,000 clones listed, 70% to 90% are singletons. Sequenced input: PBMCs or T cells enriched from blood (not recorded which). These receptors originate from a man between 40 and 49 years old who had recovered from COVID-19.

The CDR3 here is CASRFLVVGPSNTEAFF. CDR3 coding DNA: TGTGCCAGCAGATTTCTTGTCGTTGGGCCCTCGAACACTGAAGCTTTCTTT. This chain links TRBV28 with TRBJ1-1; D remains ambiguous. The V end lost 6 bases, the J end lost 1 base, and 21 bases lay between the germline ends. CDR1 and CDR2 (germline): MDHEN, SYDVKM. The CDR3 sequence is 17 residues long.

This chain links TRBV24-1 with TRBJ1-3, with 8 bases matching TRBD1. The CDR3 is 17 residues long. From germline, CDR1 is KGHDR and CDR2 SFDVKD. V gave up 4 bases and J gave up 4 bases; unmatched junction bases: 11. CDR3 nucleotides: TGTGCCACCAGTGAAGCTTCTCAGGGGGCGGAAGGAAACACCATATATTTT. Translating it yields CATSEASQGAEGNTIYF.

CDR3 sequence reads: CASSPPRVDSGYQETQYF. CDR3 DNA sequence: TGTGCCAGCAGTCCCCCCAGGGTCGACAGCGGGTACCAAGAGACCCAGTACTTC. This chain links TRBV27 with TRBJ2-5; TRBD2 is a possible D gene (6 bases). V was shortened by 5 bases and J by 0 bases, with 22 bases between the two germline ends. The CDR3 is 18 amino acids. In germline, CDR1 is MNHEY, CDR2 SMNVEV (reference sequence).

This chain uses TRBV7-8 with TRBJ2-3; 7 bases line up with TRBD2. Germline V gene data show CDR1 as SGHVS and CDR2 as FQNEAQ. Germline trimming cut 5 bases from V and 0 bases from J; bases unmatched to any gene: 11. The CDR3 runs to 17 residues. The CDR3 here is CASSPWGGSGSTDTQYF. The CDR3 bases are TGTGCCAGCAGCCCCTGGGGTGGTAGCGGGAGCACAGATACGCAGTATTTT.

This clone was counted a few times. V usage is TRBV2 and J usage is TRBJ1-1; 7 bases are shared with TRBD1. Germline V gene lookup returns CDR1 SNHLY and CDR2 FYNNEI. V lost 6 bases to trimming and J lost 5 bases; unmatched junction nucleotides: 6. The length of the CDR3 is 13 residues. The CDR3 loop reads CASSGDRETEAFF. CDR3 nucleotide sequence: TGTGCCAGCAGCGGAGACAGGGAAACTGAAGCTTTCTTT.

The rearrangement joins TRBV2 to TRBJ2-2; TRBD2 is a possible D gene (5 bases). Germline lookup yields CDR1 SNHLY and CDR2 FYNNEI. Trimming removed 3 bases from V and 4 bases from J, with 6 bases in between. The CDR3 has 13 amino acids. The CDR3 region has the DNA TGTGCCAGCAGTGACGGGGTCACCGGGGAGCTGTTTTTT. As protein: CASSDGVTGELFF.

CDR3 in DNA: TGCAGTGCTGGTGAGCGGTTGGCCAAAAACATTCAGTACTTC. Its translation: CSAGERLAKNIQYF. The chain combines TRBV20-1 with TRBJ2-4, with D possibly matching TRBD2 (5 bases). The germline CDR1 and CDR2 sequences are DFQATT and SNEGSKA (reference sequence). V was shortened by 5 bases and J by 1 base, with 12 bases between the two germline ends. The CDR3 runs 14 residues.

V gene TRBV16 combines with J gene TRBJ2-2; maybe TRBD1 (5 bases). Germline V gene sequence: CDR1 KGHSY, CDR2 FQNENV. Trimming stripped 4 bases from V and 6 bases from J, with 15 bases between. There are 15 residues in the CDR3. Written as DNA, the CDR3 is TGTGCCAGCAGCCTTAGGTCCAGGGAATCCGGGGAGCTGTTTTTT. It translates to CASSLRSRESGELFF.

This rearrangement joins TRBV30 to TRBJ2-1, with D possibly being TRBD2 (5 bases). CDR1 is GTSNPN and CDR2 is SVGIG in the germline V gene (reference sequence). Trimming removed 1 base from V and 0 bases from J, with 10 bases in between. The CDR3 is 15 amino acids. The CDR3 loop reads CAWSGQRFSYNEQFF. The CDR3 DNA follows: TGTGCCTGGAGTGGTCAGCGGTTCTCCTACAATGAGCAGTTCTTC.

Points on this clone: The identical CDR3 is also encoded by other nucleotide sequences in the sample. The chain links TRBV5-4 to TRBJ1-2; a possible D gene is TRBD1 (6 bases). Germline CDR1 is SGHNT and CDR2 is YYREEE (reference sequence). The CDR3 is 15 residues long. The ends were cut back, 4 bases at V and 4 bases at J, with 17 bases in the middle. CDR3 residues: CASSRQVGAGYGYTF. The CDR3 bases are TGTGCCAGCAGCCGACAGGTTGGGGCCGGCTATGGCTACACCTTC.

The chain recombines TRBV4-1 with TRBJ1-1, with D perhaps TRBD1 (6 bases). V gave up 4 bases and J gave up 1 base, with 13 bases separating them. The CDR3 has 15 residues. The V gene's germline CDR1 is MGHRA and CDR2 YSYEKL. The CDR3 region has the DNA TGCGCCAGCAGCCCAAGGGGACAAAGGAACACTGAAGCTTTCTTT. It translates to CASSPRGQRNTEAFF.